The clone carrying this T cell receptor (beta chain) was counted once. As yet, its antigen is unknown. The protocol was immunoSEQ multiplex PCR, while the TCRdb copy is restricted to in-frame clones and leaves out a portion. Altogether about 680,000 clones are present, 89% being singletons, with the ten largest covering 1.5%. The entry originates in a study of Ad26.COV2.S vaccination and SARS-CoV-2 variants. Stated treatment: roughly 20 received Ad26.COV2.S at low or high dose, single or two shots; about 5 received placebo; per-sample allocation not given. The samples date from day 63 after the first vaccine or placebo injection. Study observations and caveats: Vaccine recipients surpassed placebo recipients in spike-specific TCR breadth.

The receptor's source is a person between 18 and 65 years old who received the Ad26.COV2.S COVID-19 vaccine or a placebo. The sequenced sample was peripheral blood, obtained in a trial of Ad26.COV2.S vaccine versus placebo.

CDR3 coding DNA: TGTGCCAGCACTCCGGGACAGGCAAACTATGGCTACACCTTC. Amino acid sequence: CASTPGQANYGYTF. This chain uses TRBV5-6 with TRBJ1-2, with 8 bases identical to TRBD1. The V gene's germline CDR1 is SGHDT and CDR2 YYEEEE. With 6 bases clipped from V and 2 bases from J, the junction kept 6 bases outside the gene matches. This CDR3 has 14 residues.